This section outlines one T cell receptor (beta chain) sequence together with its context. Its antigen is still unknown. The sample is drawn from a study of lymphopenia after photon versus proton radiotherapy. Whole-study findings and limits: Only patients who died were analyzed for survival; proton advantage is unproven. Under photons, naive T cells and diversity fell while effector/memory populations rose. Oligoclonal CD8+ Temra expansion after nadir drove photon patients' diversity drop.

Trimming at V came to 0 bases and at J to 7 bases, leaving 5 bases not matched to a gene. The V gene's germline CDR1 is MNHEY and CDR2 SVGAGI. This CDR3 has 15 residues. Sequencing used immunoSEQ multiplex PCR; TCRdb keeps in-frame clones, though not all of them. The repertoire consists of fewer than 40,000 clones, with approximately 95% occurring once and the leading ten covering just over 0.7%. The input for sequencing was peripheral blood, taken from a patient treated with photon-based radiotherapy. The origin of this receptor is a woman between 45 and 65 years old with cholangiocarcinoma. The chain combines TRBV6-5 with TRBJ1-4; 7 bases are shared with TRBD1. DNA of the CDR3: TGTGCCAGCAGTTACTCAGGGGGCAGCGTTGAAAAACTGTTTTTT. Translation: CASSYSGGSVEKLFF.